Each of the 32 T cell receptor beta chains below was sequenced from the same sample in a study of shared clonotypes between healthy human individuals. The naive CD8 population came from CD45RO-negative cells selected for CCR7, without terminally differentiated effector memory CD45RA+ cells. Profiling relied on immunoSEQ multiplex PCR, and the TCRdb table lists in-frame clones only, not all of them. The table lists some 2 million clones, approximately 94% of them singletons. The sequenced sample was naive CD8+ T cells sorted from blood. These TCRs come from a man aged 18 to 29 in good health.

This chain uses TRBV5-1 with TRBJ1-2; a weak D match, TRBD1 (5 bases). The CDR3 has 13 residues. In germline, CDR1 is SGHRS, CDR2 YFSETQ. Trimming stripped 0 bases from V and 8 bases from J, with 11 bases between. CDR3 in amino acids: CASSLGTLGGYTF. As DNA, the CDR3 is TGCGCCAGCAGCTTGGGGACATTAGGAGGCTACACCTTC.

The chain joins TRBV4-1 to TRBJ2-7, with TRBD2 identical over 7 bases. The CDR3 runs to 15 residues. CDR1 and CDR2 from the germline V gene are MGHRA and YSYEKL. V was clipped by 4 bases and J by 2 bases; unmatched bases: 8. In DNA, the CDR3 is TGCGCCAGCAGCCGCTCTTCGGCGGGGGCCTACGAGCAGTACTTC. Its translation: CASSRSSAGAYEQYF.

This chain joins TRBV4-1 and TRBJ2-7; 9 bases map to TRBD2. This CDR3 spans 16 amino acids. The germline gives CDR1 MGHRA, CDR2 YSYEKL. With 0 bases clipped from V and 2 bases from J, the junction kept 5 bases outside the gene matches. The CDR3 here is CASSQDWVAGAYEQYF. CDR3 bases: TGCGCCAGCAGCCAAGATTGGGTAGCGGGGGCCTACGAGCAGTACTTC.

This chain connects TRBV27 to TRBJ2-4; D unresolved. In germline, CDR1 is MNHEY, CDR2 SMNVEV (reference sequence). This CDR3 is 13 amino acids long. V shed 4 bases and J shed 3 bases, with 7 bases lying between them. The CDR3 sequence is CASSSFDKNIQYF. The CDR3 bases are TGTGCCAGCAGTTCCTTTGACAAAAACATTCAGTACTTC.

V gene TRBV6-5 combines with J gene TRBJ1-3; D gene unclear. Germline loops: CDR1 MNHEY, CDR2 SVGAGI. V was shortened by 3 bases and J by 0 bases, with 9 bases between the two germline ends. The CDR3 sequence is 15 residues long. CDR3 bases: TGTGCCAGCAGTTATGGGCCGAGCTCTGGAAACACCATATATTTT. This encodes CASSYGPSSGNTIYF.

This clone has more than one count but fewer than ten. The CDR3 reads CASSSAGTGGNQPQHF. As DNA, the CDR3 is TGTGCCAGCAGCTCAGCCGGGACAGGGGGCAATCAGCCCCAGCATTTT. This chain joins TRBV6-6 and TRBJ1-5; 10 bases align to TRBD1. With 6 bases clipped from V and 2 bases from J, the junction kept 7 bases outside the gene matches. The CDR3 length is 16 residues. CDR1 MNHNY and CDR2 SVGAGI come from the germline V gene (reference sequence).

Comments on this clone: This same CDR3 is encoded by further DNA sequences in the sample. This sequence joins TRBV4-3 and TRBJ1-2; the D gene is possibly TRBD1 (5 bases). Germline CDR1 and CDR2: LGHNA and YSLEER. The CDR3 loop spans 13 amino acids. Deletions cut 3 bases from V and 3 bases from J, with 8 bases between. The CDR3 loop is CASSQGGDYGYTF. Written as DNA, the CDR3 is TGCGCCAGCAGCCAGGGGGGAGACTATGGCTACACCTTC.

The V call is TRBV4-1, the J call TRBJ1-1; D is possibly TRBD1 (6 bases). The CDR3 contains 15 residues. V was shortened by 1 base and J by 6 bases, with 15 bases between the two germline ends. CDR1 is MGHRA and CDR2 is YSYEKL in the germline V gene. CDR3 loop: CASSQAFQGKAEAFF. The CDR3 DNA reads as TGCGCCAGCAGCCAAGCCTTCCAGGGGAAAGCTGAAGCTTTCTTT.

The chain combines TRBV5-6 with TRBJ1-1, with D hard to call. The CDR3 runs to 13 residues. V shed 2 bases and J shed 6 bases, with 11 bases lying between them. CDR1 is SGHDT and CDR2 is YYEEEE in the germline V gene. For the CDR3, the DNA is TGTGCCAGCAGCTTCAGCGGGGAGGCTGAAGCTTTCTTT. Translating gives CASSFSGEAEAFF.

V and J are TRBV6-1 and TRBJ2-2; D not certain. Trimming left V 3 bases short and J 3 bases short, with 11 bases between. The length of the CDR3 is 15 residues. Germline CDR1 reads MNHNS; CDR2 reads SASEGT. The CDR3 sequence is CASSELGSHTGELFF. The DNA for the CDR3 is TGTGCCAGCAGTGAGCTGGGCAGTCACACCGGGGAGCTGTTTTTT.

The chain joins TRBV23-1 to TRBJ1-2; D is unclear. TRBV23-1 has ORF status, its function being uncertain. This CDR3 comprises 10 residues. V lost 7 bases to trimming and J lost 8 bases, with 8 bases between them. The CDR3 nucleotides are TGCGCCAGCACCCGGTTAGGCTACACCTTC. This sequence encodes CASTRLGYTF.

The gene calls are TRBV5-6 and TRBJ2-3; D remains unclear. Germline CDR1 is SGHDT and CDR2 is YYEEEE. V was clipped by 2 bases and J by 2 bases, with 15 bases between them. This CDR3 region has 16 residues. This CDR3 reads CASSLWSLSATDTQYF. CDR3 nucleotide sequence: TGTGCCAGCAGCTTATGGTCGTTATCAGCCACAGATACGCAGTATTTT.

V and J are TRBV9 and TRBJ2-6; D is unclear. Germline loops: CDR1 SGDLS, CDR2 YYNGEE. There are 17 residues in the CDR3. Trimming pared 1 base from V and 0 bases from J, leaving 11 bases between. DNA of the CDR3: TGTGCCAGCAGCGTACAGAGCACATACTCTGGGGCCAACGTCCTGACTTTC. This translates into CASSVQSTYSGANVLTF.

The chain carries TRBV2 and TRBJ1-5; 7 positions match TRBD1. Germline V CDR1 and CDR2: SNHLY, FYNNEI. The CDR3 loop spans 14 amino acids. With V trimmed by 6 bases and J by 2 bases, 4 bases remained unmatched. The CDR3 sequence is CASRGQVGNQPQHF. Here the CDR3 DNA reads TGTGCCAGCAGAGGACAGGTAGGCAATCAGCCCCAGCATTTT.

This clone was found once. Other DNA sequences in this specimen translate into the identical CDR3. J is TRBJ2-5 and V is TRBV5-4, with 10 bases fitting TRBD1. Trimming at V came to 0 bases and at J to 5 bases, leaving 4 bases not matched to a gene. Germline V lookup: CDR1 SGHNT, CDR2 YYREEE (reference sequence). The CDR3 loop spans 15 amino acids. This CDR3 is CASSLGTGGLETQYF. In nucleotides, the CDR3 is TGTGCCAGCAGCTTGGGGACAGGGGGTTTGGAGACCCAGTACTTC.

The J gene is TRBJ1-2, the V gene TRBV18; D gene uncertain. The CDR3 is made up of 15 amino acids. Germline V gene data show CDR1 as KGHSH and CDR2 as LQKENI. The V gene lost 0 bases and the J gene lost 0 bases, with 8 bases spanning the gap. The DNA of the CDR3 is TGTGCCAGCTCACCACCAGACGGGACTAACTATGGCTACACCTTC. Its translation: CASSPPDGTNYGYTF.

Remarks on this clone: The identical CDR3 is also encoded by other nucleotide sequences in the sample. The chain employs TRBV9 and TRBJ2-7; the match to TRBD2 covers 10 bases. This CDR3 is built from 14 residues. Unmatched junction bases numbered 3, after V lost 3 bases and J lost 3 bases. In germline, CDR1 is SGDLS, CDR2 YYNGEE. CDR3 DNA sequence: TGTGCCAGCAGCGCTGGACTAGCGGTCTACGAGCAGTACTTC. This codes for CASSAGLAVYEQYF.

The chain employs TRBV5-5 and TRBJ1-5; tentatively, D is TRBD1 (6 bases). CDR3 length: 15 amino acids. Germline lookup yields CDR1 SGHKS and CDR2 YYEKEE (reference sequence). The germline V and J ends were trimmed by 0 bases and 6 bases, with 13 bases remaining between them. The CDR3 region is CASSLDAGAGQPQHF. The CDR3 DNA reads TGTGCCAGCAGCTTGGATGCAGGGGCAGGTCAGCCCCAGCATTTT.

The chain is built from TRBV4-3 and TRBJ2-7; perhaps TRBD2 as D (6 bases). CDR1 is LGHNA, CDR2 YSLEER, per germline. V was cut by 0 bases and J by 5 bases, with 11 bases left in between. The CDR3 extends over 14 amino acids. CDR3 sequence (DNA): TGCGCCAGCAGCCAAGAAACCCGGGGGAACGAGCAGTACTTC. It encodes CASSQETRGNEQYF.

This chain joins TRBV9 and TRBJ1-1; 10 bases are a match to TRBD1. The CDR3 loop spans 16 amino acids. With 2 bases clipped from V and 0 bases from J, the junction kept 4 bases outside the gene matches. Germline V gene sequence: CDR1 SGDLS, CDR2 YYNGEE. Here the CDR3 reads CASSVAGQGMNTEAFF. CDR3 DNA sequence: TGTGCCAGCAGCGTGGCGGGACAGGGGATGAACACTGAAGCTTTCTTT.

The V call is TRBV7-9, the J call TRBJ1-2; unclear D gene. The CDR3 is 14 residues long. Between the trimmed V and J ends, which lost 1 base and 3 bases, there was a span of 9 bases. CDR1 SEHNR and CDR2 FQNEAQ come from the germline V gene (reference sequence). The CDR3 here is CASSLGLGDYGYTF. The DNA for the CDR3 is TGTGCCAGCAGCTTAGGGTTGGGAGACTATGGCTACACCTTC. Using reference TRBV7-9 and TRBJ1-2 for the parts outside the CDR3, the full variable domain is DTGVSQNPRHKITKRGQNVTFRCDPISEHNRLYWYRQTLGQGPEFLTYFQNEAQLEKSRLLSDRFSAERPKGSFSTLEIQRTEQGDSAMYLCASSLGLGDYGYTFGSGTRLTVV.

About this clone itself: This specimen includes other DNA sequences encoding the same CDR3. The genes are TRBV11-2 and TRBJ1-1; D uncertain. V shed 4 bases and J shed 5 bases, with 5 bases lying between them. There are 11 residues in the CDR3. Per the germline V gene, CDR1 is SGHAT and CDR2 is FQNNGV. DNA for the CDR3: TGTGCCAGCAGCTCTGGAACTGAAGCTTTCTTT. It encodes CASSSGTEAFF.

V is TRBV7-8 and J is TRBJ2-7; 14 positions agree with TRBD2. Per germline, CDR1 SGHVS and CDR2 FQNEAQ. V shed 5 bases and J 5 bases; nucleotides not matched to a gene: 8. The length of the CDR3 is 16 residues. The CDR3 is CASSNGLAGGFDEQYF. CDR3 sequence (DNA): TGTGCCAGCAGCAATGGACTAGCGGGAGGATTCGACGAGCAGTACTTC.

This chain's CDR3 is CASGLGETNEKLFF. The CDR3 nucleotides are TGTGCCAGCGGATTGGGAGAGACTAATGAAAAACTGTTTTTT. The chain links TRBV25-1 to TRBJ1-4; D is ambiguous. CDR1 MGHDK and CDR2 SYGVNS come from the germline V gene. CDR3 length: 14 amino acids. The V and J ends lost 8 bases and 2 bases respectively, with 12 bases between them.

CDR3 sequence reads: CASSLGLAGGGDTQYF. CDR3 bases: TGTGCCAGCAGCTTAGGACTAGCGGGAGGTGGGGATACGCAGTATTTT. V is TRBV7-2 and J is TRBJ2-3; 13 bases fit TRBD2. Germline V gives CDR1 SGHTA, CDR2 FQGNSA. There are 16 residues in the CDR3. V trimming: 1 base; J trimming: 6 bases; junction bases outside the gene matches: 4.

The chain carries TRBV4-1 and TRBJ1-2; 7 nucleotides line up with TRBD1. This CDR3 spans 15 amino acids. With 4 bases clipped from V and 4 bases from J, the junction kept 9 bases outside the gene matches. Germline V CDR1 and CDR2: MGHRA, YSYEKL. CDR3 sequence (DNA): TGCGCCAGCAGCCTATCCACGGACAGGACCTATGGCTACACCTTC. Translated: CASSLSTDRTYGYTF.

The chain links TRBV11-2 to TRBJ2-5, with 9 bases lining up with TRBD2. Matching the DNA end better, TRBJ2-7 makes the J call doubtful. The CDR3 sequence is 15 residues long. Germline V CDR1 and CDR2: SGHAT, FQNNGV. CDR3 amino acids: CASSLDSSGVYEQYF. In DNA, the CDR3 is TGTGCCAGCAGCTTAGATTCTAGCGGGGTATACGAGCAGTACTTC.

This chain connects TRBV2 to TRBJ2-1, with 7 bases matching TRBD2. This CDR3 comprises 17 residues. Germline values: CDR1 SNHLY, CDR2 FYNNEI. Trimming cost V 0 bases and J 4 bases; bases outside gene matches: 9. CDR3 loop: CASSEALRLAVYNEQFF. CDR3 DNA: TGTGCCAGCAGTGAAGCGCTTCGGCTAGCGGTTTACAATGAGCAGTTCTTC.

The chain couples TRBV29-1 to TRBJ2-7, with TRBD1 matching over 8 bases. The V segment lost 6 bases and the J segment 2 bases; nucleotides outside the gene matches: 6. This CDR3 region has 13 residues. Germline CDR1 SQVTM, CDR2 ANQGSEA. The CDR3 here is CSVTGTGTYEQYF. CDR3 sequence (DNA): TGCAGCGTCACCGGGACAGGTACCTACGAGCAGTACTTC.

The rearrangement links TRBV2 to TRBJ1-1, with D possibly TRBD1 on 6 matching bases. The V gene lost 7 bases and the J gene lost 1 base, with 19 bases spanning the gap. The CDR3 runs to 16 residues. The germline V gene has CDR1 SNHLY and CDR2 FYNNEI. As DNA, the CDR3 is TGTGCCAGCATCGGACACTGGACAGAAAAGAACACTGAAGCTTTCTTT. It is translated as CASIGHWTEKNTEAFF. The entire variable domain, with the rest obtained from reference TRBV2 and TRBJ1-1, is as follows: EPEVTQTPSHQVTQMGQEVILRCVPISNHLYFYWYRQILGQKVEFLVSFYNNEISEKSEIFDDQFSVERPDGSNFTLKIRSTKLEDSAMYFCASIGHWTEKNTEAFFGQGTRLTVV.

The chain employs TRBV5-1 and TRBJ2-1; D is possibly TRBD1 (5 bases). The V end lost 4 bases, the J end lost 4 bases, and 18 bases lay between the germline ends. This CDR3 is 16 amino acids long. Per the germline V gene, CDR1 is SGHRS and CDR2 is YFSETQ. The CDR3 DNA sequence: TGCGCCAGCAGCCATATGCCCCCTGACAGTTACAATGAGCAGTTCTTC. This sequence encodes CASSHMPPDSYNEQFF.

V gene TRBV4-3 combines with J gene TRBJ1-2; 7 positions match TRBD1. The germline gives CDR1 LGHNA, CDR2 YSLEER. This CDR3 spans 17 amino acids. Germline trimming cut 2 bases from V and 8 bases from J; bases unmatched to any gene: 17. In DNA, the CDR3 is TGCGCCAGCAGCCAAAATATCCTAGCGGAGGGGGCTCAAGGCTACACCTTC. Protein: CASSQNILAEGAQGYTF.